These 14 T cell receptor beta chains were all obtained from the same sample, sequenced in a study of beta chain features in type 1 diabetes. No antigen has been assigned to these receptors. Expressed TCRB transcripts were sequenced because the isolated RNA had all been reverse transcribed beforehand. Assay: immunoSEQ multiplex PCR; the TCRdb copy retains only in-frame clones and omits some. The data contain about 700,000 clones, 10% to 15% of them singletons. General study points: Within each of all four CD4+ subsets, Type 1 diabetes patients had TCRB CDR3s that were moderately but significantly shorter.

The source material was naive CD4+ T cells from blood. These receptor sequences come from a man aged 18 to 30 with type 1 diabetes.

V gene TRBV11-3 combines with J gene TRBJ2-5, with 9 bases aligning to TRBD2. The CDR3 totals 15 residues. Trimming removed 2 bases from V and 5 bases from J; junction bases left unmatched: 6. CDR1 and CDR2 (germline): SGHNT, YENEEA. The CDR3: CASSLLAGPTETQYF. CDR3 coding DNA: TGTGCCAGCAGCTTACTAGCGGGGCCGACGGAGACCCAGTACTTC. The variable domain in full, completed from reference TRBV11-3 and TRBJ2-5, reads EAGVVQSPRYKIIEKKQPVAFWCNPISGHNTLYWYLQNLGQGPELLIRYENEEAVDDSQLPKDRFSAERLKGVDSTLKIQPAELGDSAVYLCASSLLAGPTETQYFGPGTRLLVL.

J is TRBJ2-7 and V is TRBV28; possibly TRBD1 for D (5 bases). V was shortened by 6 bases and J by 4 bases, with 7 bases between the two germline ends. The germline V gene has CDR1 MDHEN and CDR2 SYDVKM. The CDR3 spans 11 residues. CDR3 in amino acids: CASSRAYEQYF. The DNA for the CDR3 is TGTGCCAGCAGCAGGGCGTACGAGCAGTACTTC.

There are a few counts of this clone. This chain joins TRBV7-9 and TRBJ1-1; a possible D gene is TRBD1 (6 bases). The CDR3 is 15 residues long. Trimming removed 5 bases from V and 0 bases from J, with 13 bases in between. Germline V gene data show CDR1 as SEHNR and CDR2 as FQNEAQ (reference sequence). CDR3 bases: TGTGCCAGCAGCCCCCGGGACAAATTGAACACTGAAGCTTTCTTT. It translates to CASSPRDKLNTEAFF.

This clone was seen a few times. V gene TRBV29-1 combines with J gene TRBJ2-3; D uncertain. V lost 1 base to trimming and J lost 0 bases, with 5 bases between them. In germline, CDR1 is SQVTM, CDR2 ANQGSEA. This CDR3 comprises 13 residues. The CDR3 sequence: CSVEAPSTDTQYF. CDR3 nucleotide sequence: TGCAGCGTTGAAGCTCCCAGCACAGATACGCAGTATTTT.

This clone has just a few counts. The gene calls are TRBV20-1 and TRBJ1-3, with D unresolved. CDR3 length: 11 residues. Per the germline V gene, CDR1 is DFQATT and CDR2 is SNEGSKA (reference sequence). Trimming pared 1 base from V and 7 bases from J, leaving 5 bases between. Here the CDR3 reads CSARALNTIYF. Written as DNA, the CDR3 is TGCAGTGCTAGAGCCCTGAACACCATATATTTT.

This sequence joins TRBV7-9 and TRBJ2-1, with 8 bases aligning to TRBD2. The CDR3 covers 16 residues. V trimming: 0 bases; J trimming: 5 bases; junction bases outside the gene matches: 6. Germline V gene data show CDR1 as SEHNR and CDR2 as FQNEAQ (reference sequence). DNA of the CDR3: TGTGCCAGCAGCTTAGCGTTAAGCGGGGGTAACAATGAGCAGTTCTTC. As protein: CASSLALSGGNNEQFF.

The rearrangement joins TRBV7-7 to TRBJ2-5; D possibly matches TRBD1 or TRBD2 (7 bases each). The CDR3 contains 15 residues. Deletions cut 4 bases from V and 3 bases from J, with 15 bases between. Germline values: CDR1 SSHAT, CDR2 FNYEAQ (reference sequence). The CDR3: CASSSQTGREETQYF. The CDR3 DNA reads as TGTGCCAGCAGCTCCCAGACAGGGAGGGAAGAGACCCAGTACTTC.

The rearrangement links TRBV29-1 to TRBJ2-3; D is ambiguous. CDR3 length: 15 residues. The germline V and J ends were trimmed by 4 bases and 5 bases, with 19 bases remaining between them. Per the germline V gene, CDR1 is SQVTM and CDR2 is ANQGSEA. CDR3 protein: CSVVGRNNILDTQYF. DNA for the CDR3: TGCAGCGTTGTTGGCAGGAACAATATTTTAGATACGCAGTATTTT.

The chain carries TRBV6-5 and TRBJ1-2, with 9 bases identical to TRBD1. This CDR3 is 15 amino acids long. After removal of 4 bases from V and 4 bases from J, the junction contained 7 bases not matched to a gene. CDR1 and CDR2 from the germline V gene are MNHEY and SVGAGI. The CDR3 loop reads CASSWLTGGLYGYTF. For the CDR3, the DNA is TGTGCCAGCAGTTGGTTGACAGGGGGACTCTATGGCTACACCTTC.

The J gene is TRBJ2-5, the V gene TRBV28; tentative D call: TRBD2 (5 bases). There are 14 residues in the CDR3. Per germline, CDR1 MDHEN and CDR2 SYDVKM. Trimming removed 6 bases at V and 7 bases at J, with 18 bases between. Written as DNA, the CDR3 is TGTGCCAGCAGCCACTCAGAAGTAGGGAGGACCCAGTACTTC. Translating gives CASSHSEVGRTQYF. Using reference TRBV28 and TRBJ2-5 for the parts outside the CDR3, the full variable domain is DVKVTQSSRYLVKRTGEKVFLECVQDMDHENMFWYRQDPGLGLRLIYFSYDVKMKEKGDIPEGYSVSREKKERFSLILESASTNQTSMYLCASSHSEVGRTQYFGPGTRLLVL.

This clone has a handful of counts. The chain carries TRBV7-2 and TRBJ1-1; the D is unclear. V gave up 5 bases and J gave up 11 bases, with 12 bases separating them. This CDR3 is built from 11 residues. Germline V CDR1 and CDR2: SGHTA, FQGNSA. CDR3 region: CASSAYLNAFF. Here the CDR3 DNA reads TGTGCCAGCAGCGCGTACCTCAACGCTTTCTTT.

The CDR3 DNA sequence: TGTGCCAGCAGCCCCGGACAGGGGGGTTATGGCTACACCTTC. Protein: CASSPGQGGYGYTF. The chain recombines TRBV7-3 with TRBJ1-2; TRBD1 aligns across 10 bases. V was clipped by 5 bases and J by 5 bases; unmatched bases: 5. The CDR3 spans 14 residues. The germline gives CDR1 SGHTA, CDR2 FQGTGA.

This clone was picked up a small number of times. The V call is TRBV29-1, the J call TRBJ2-3; D gene ambiguous. Germline CDR1 is SQVTM and CDR2 is ANQGSEA. The CDR3 runs to 13 residues. V lost 8 bases and J 2 bases, leaving 14 bases between the germline ends. For the CDR3, the DNA is TGCAGCCCTACGGACGCGACCACAGATACGCAGTATTTT. Its protein product is CSPTDATTDTQYF.

The gene calls are TRBV29-1 and TRBJ2-5, with D maybe TRBD2 (6 bases). The germline CDR1 and CDR2 sequences are SQVTM and ANQGSEA. CDR3 length: 14 amino acids. V lost 1 base to trimming and J lost 5 bases, with 14 bases between them. For the CDR3, the DNA is TGCAGCGTTGAAGGGGGTCTAGCGAGTGAGACCCAGTACTTC. Encoded protein: CSVEGGLASETQYF.